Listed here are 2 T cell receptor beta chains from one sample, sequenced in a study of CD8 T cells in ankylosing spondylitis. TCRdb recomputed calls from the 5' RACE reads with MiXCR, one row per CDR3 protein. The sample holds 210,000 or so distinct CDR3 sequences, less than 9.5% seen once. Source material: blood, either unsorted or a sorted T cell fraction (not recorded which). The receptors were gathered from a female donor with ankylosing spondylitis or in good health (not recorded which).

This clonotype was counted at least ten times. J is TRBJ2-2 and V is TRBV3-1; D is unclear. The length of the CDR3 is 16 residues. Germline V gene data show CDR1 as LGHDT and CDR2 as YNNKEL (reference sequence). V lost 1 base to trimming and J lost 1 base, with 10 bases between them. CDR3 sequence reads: CASSQGVGMNTGELFF. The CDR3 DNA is TGTGCCAGCAGCCAAGGAGTAGGGATGAACACCGGGGAGCTGTTTTTT. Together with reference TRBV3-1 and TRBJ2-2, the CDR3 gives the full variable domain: DTAVSQTPKYLVTQMGNDKSIKCEQNLGHDTMYWYKQDSKKFLKIMFSYNNKELIINETVPNRFSPKSPDKAHLNLHINSLELGDSAVYFCASSQGVGMNTGELFFGEGSRLTVL.

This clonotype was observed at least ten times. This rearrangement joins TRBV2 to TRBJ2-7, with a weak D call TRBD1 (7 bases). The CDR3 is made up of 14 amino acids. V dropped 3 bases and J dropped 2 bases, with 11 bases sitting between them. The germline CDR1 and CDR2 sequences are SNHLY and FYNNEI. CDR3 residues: CASSDGGQPYEQYF. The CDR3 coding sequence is TGTGCCAGCAGTGACGGGGGACAGCCCTACGAGCAGTACTTC.